The next 2 T cell receptor beta chains were all read from a single sample in a study of OX40 agonist ivuxolimab in advanced cancers. Method: immunoSEQ multiplex PCR; TCRdb's copy keeps in-frame clones and lacks some. Among 80,000 to 100,000 clones listed, roughly 89% were seen once. This specimen consisted of CD4+ or CD8+ T cells sorted from blood, obtained in a trial of the OX40 agonist ivuxolimab. These receptors were obtained from an adult with an advanced solid tumor such as melanoma, head and neck, liver or kidney cancer.

This rearrangement joins TRBV9 to TRBJ1-2; tentatively, D is TRBD1 (5 bases). The CDR3 extends over 16 amino acids. Trimming pared 4 bases from V and 5 bases from J, leaving 21 bases between. Germline values: CDR1 SGDLS, CDR2 YYNGEE. In DNA, the CDR3 is TGTGCCAGCAGCCCGAGTAGTAGTAGTTCAGGGTATGGCTACACCTTC. Protein: CASSPSSSSSGYGYTF.

CDR3 residues: CASSKTGYEQYF. In nucleotides, the CDR3 is TGTGCCAGCAGTAAAACAGGGTACGAGCAGTACTTC. The chain employs TRBV6-5 and TRBJ2-5; possibly TRBD1 for D (6 bases). The assigned J gene may be wrong: the sequence end matches TRBJ2-7 better. The CDR3 loop spans 12 amino acids. Germline CDR1 and CDR2: MNHEY and SVGAGI.